This TCR beta chain originates from a study of blood T cell repertoires in COVID-19. Study as a whole: Samples of COVID-19 (acute and convalescent) were obtained from the United States, Italy and Spain.

CDR3 length equals 14 residues. Germline lookup yields CDR1 MDHEN and CDR2 SYDVKM. After removal of 6 bases from V and 6 bases from J, the junction contained 11 bases not matched to a gene. Study processing details: Scientists estimated how many nucleated cells there were by amplifying reference gene primers. TCRdb's copy holds only in-frame clones and misses some; the assay was immunoSEQ multiplex PCR. That table furnishes V, J and clone size, whereas the DNA furnished D and trimming. This table holds tens of thousands of clones, roughly 81% found once. V gene TRBV28 combines with J gene TRBJ2-7, with TRBD1 identical over 7 bases. Sequencing input: peripheral blood. The TCR originated in a woman aged 70-85 years in a cohort sampled during active COVID-19. The CDR3 spells CASRQQGRGFEQYF. The CDR3 nucleotides are TGTGCCAGCAGGCAACAGGGGAGAGGATTCGAGCAGTACTTC. Complete variable domain (other parts from reference TRBV28 and TRBJ2-7): DVKVTQSSRYLVKRTGEKVFLECVQDMDHENMFWYRQDPGLGLRLIYFSYDVKMKEKGDIPEGYSVSREKKERFSLILESASTNQTSMYLCASRQQGRGFEQYFGPGTRLTVT.